The rows below give T cell receptor beta chains drawn from one sample of a study of Ad26.COV2.S vaccination and SARS-CoV-2 variants. Data came from immunoSEQ multiplex PCR; TCRdb stores just in-frame clones and leaves some out. In the table there are hundreds of thousands of clones, about 90% of which are singletons. The input for sequencing was peripheral blood, taken in a trial of Ad26.COV2.S vaccine versus placebo. Receptors originate from a person between 18 and 65 years old who received the Ad26.COV2.S COVID-19 vaccine or a placebo. Each CDR3 is given with its conserved first and last residue. D genes are given only for firm matches. Clone size is shown for a subset of rows, as once, few, many or a class of expanded clone.

D,J,V,size,DNA,CDR3
NA,TRBJ1-6,TRBV6-5,NA,TGTGCCAGCAGTTACCAAAATGTTGGGGATTCACCCCTCCACTTT,CASSYQNVGDSPLHF
NA,TRBJ1-6,TRBV2,once,TGTGCCAGCAGCTCTGACTATTCACCCCTCCACTTT,CASSSDYSPLHF
TRBD1,TRBJ2-1,TRBV2,NA,TGTGCCAGCAGTTCCCAGGGGGCCCTCTACAATGAGCAGTTCTTC,CASSSQGALYNEQFF
NA,TRBJ1-2,TRBV24-1,many,TGTGCCACCAGTGATTTTAGCGGGTATGGCTACACCTTC,CATSDFSGYGYTF
TRBD2,TRBJ2-2,TRBV5-4,once,TGTGCCAGCAGCTCCAACGTTGGGGGGGATAGCACCGGGGAGCTGTTTTTT,CASSSNVGGDSTGELFF
NA,TRBJ1-1,TRBV27,NA,TGTGCCAGCAACCCTTACACTGAAGCTTTCTTT,CASNPYTEAFF
TRBD1,TRBJ1-4,TRBV6-5,NA,TGTGCCAGCAAGACGGGACAGGGGGGTGAAAAACTGTTTTTT,CASKTGQGGEKLFF
TRBD2,TRBJ2-3,TRBV30,NA,TGTGCCATCACTAGCGGCCTCACAGATACGCAGTATTTT,CAITSGLTDTQYF
NA,TRBJ2-3,TRBV6-5,NA,TGTGCCAGCAGTCGCGGGACGGACAGCACAGATACGCAGTATTTT,CASSRGTDSTDTQYF
NA,TRBJ2-3,TRBV4-2,NA,TGTGCCAGCAGCCAAGACTCCACAGATACGCAGTATTTT,CASSQDSTDTQYF
TRBD1,TRBJ1-2,TRBV6-5,NA,TGTGCCAGCAGTCGGACAGGGAGAACAGGCGGCTACACCTTC,CASSRTGRTGGYTF
TRBD1,TRBJ1-5,TRBV6-5,NA,TGTGCCAGCAGCCCGACAGGGCCCAATCAGCCCCAGCATTTT,CASSPTGPNQPQHF
NA,TRBJ1-1,TRBV7-9,NA,TGTGCCAGCAGTTTCCCAGGAGGGACTGAAGCTTTCTTT,CASSFPGGTEAFF